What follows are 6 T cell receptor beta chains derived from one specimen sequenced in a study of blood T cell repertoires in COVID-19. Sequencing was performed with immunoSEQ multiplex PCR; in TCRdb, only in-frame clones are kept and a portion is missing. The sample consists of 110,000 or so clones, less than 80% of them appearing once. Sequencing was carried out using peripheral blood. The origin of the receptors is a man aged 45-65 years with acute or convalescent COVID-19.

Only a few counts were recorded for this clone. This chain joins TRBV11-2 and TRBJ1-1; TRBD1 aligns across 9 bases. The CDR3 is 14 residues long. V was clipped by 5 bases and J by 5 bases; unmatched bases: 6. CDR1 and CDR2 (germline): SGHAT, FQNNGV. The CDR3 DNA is TGTGCCAGCAGCACTCAGACAGGGGGGACTGAAGCTTTCTTT. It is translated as CASSTQTGGTEAFF.

The CDR3 DNA is TGTGCCAGCAGCTCTAATGCGAATCAGCCCCAGCATTTT. This gives the protein CASSSNANQPQHF. This chain uses TRBV7-9 with TRBJ1-5; D is uncertain. This CDR3 is built from 13 residues. From germline, CDR1 is SEHNR and CDR2 FQNEAQ (reference sequence). Trimming shortened V by 4 bases and J by 4 bases, and 8 bases separated the two germline ends.

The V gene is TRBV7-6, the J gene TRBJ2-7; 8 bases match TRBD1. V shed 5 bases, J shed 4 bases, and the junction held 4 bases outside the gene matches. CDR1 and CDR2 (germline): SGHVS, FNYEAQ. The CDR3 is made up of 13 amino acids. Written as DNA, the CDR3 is TGTGCCAGCAGCCGGGACAGGTTGTACGAGCAGTACTTC. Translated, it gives CASSRDRLYEQYF.

CDR3 in amino acids: CASSLTGPQETQYF. CDR3 in DNA: TGTGCCAGCAGCCTCACCGGTCCCCAAGAGACCCAGTACTTC. The gene calls are TRBV11-3 and TRBJ2-5; D is undetermined. The germline V gene encodes CDR1 SGHNT and CDR2 YENEEA. Trimming took off 5 bases at V and 1 base at J, with 11 bases between the two ends. This CDR3 is 14 amino acids long.

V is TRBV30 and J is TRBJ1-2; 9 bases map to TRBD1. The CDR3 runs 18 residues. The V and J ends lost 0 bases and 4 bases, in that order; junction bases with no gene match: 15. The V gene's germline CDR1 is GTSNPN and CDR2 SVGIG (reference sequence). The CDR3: CAWSVLVNRDREIYGYTF. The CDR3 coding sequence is TGTGCCTGGAGTGTTTTGGTCAACCGGGACAGGGAGATCTATGGCTACACCTTC.

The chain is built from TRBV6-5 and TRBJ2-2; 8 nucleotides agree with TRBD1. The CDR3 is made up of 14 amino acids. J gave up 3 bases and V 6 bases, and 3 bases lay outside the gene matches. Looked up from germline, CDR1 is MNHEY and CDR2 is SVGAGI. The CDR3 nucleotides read TGTGCCAGCAGACAGGGGGTGGACACCGGGGAGCTGTTTTTT. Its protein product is CASRQGVDTGELFF.